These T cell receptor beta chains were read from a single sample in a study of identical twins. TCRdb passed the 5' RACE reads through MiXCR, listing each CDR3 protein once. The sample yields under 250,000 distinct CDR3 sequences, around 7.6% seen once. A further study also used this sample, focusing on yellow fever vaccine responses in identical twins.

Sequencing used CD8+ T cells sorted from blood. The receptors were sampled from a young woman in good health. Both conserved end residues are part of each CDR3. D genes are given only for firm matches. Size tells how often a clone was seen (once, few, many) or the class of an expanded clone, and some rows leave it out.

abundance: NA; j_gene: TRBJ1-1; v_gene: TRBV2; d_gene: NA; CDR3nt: TGTGCCAGCTGGGCCCCCCAGGGGTGGGACACTGAAGCTTTCTTT; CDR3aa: CASWAPQGWDTEAFF
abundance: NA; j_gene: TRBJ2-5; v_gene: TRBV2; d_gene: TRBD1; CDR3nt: TGTGCCAGCAGATCCGGGACAGTTCAAGAGACCCAGTACTTC; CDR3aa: CASRSGTVQETQYF
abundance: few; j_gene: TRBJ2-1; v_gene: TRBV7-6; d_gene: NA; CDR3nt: TGTGCCAGCAGCTTAACGGGGGACTACAATGAGCAGTTCTTC; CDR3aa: CASSLTGDYNEQFF
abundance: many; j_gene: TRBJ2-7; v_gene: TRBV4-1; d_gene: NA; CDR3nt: TGCGCCAGCAGCCAAGCTCGACATTACGAGCAGTACTTC; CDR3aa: CASSQARHYEQYF
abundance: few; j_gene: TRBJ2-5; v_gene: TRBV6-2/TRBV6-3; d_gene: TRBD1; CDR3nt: TGTGCCAGCAGTTACGACCGGGGACAGGTTGATGTGGAGACCCAGTACTTC; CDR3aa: CASSYDRGQVDVETQYF
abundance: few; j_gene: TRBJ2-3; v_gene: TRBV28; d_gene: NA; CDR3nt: TGTGCCAGCAGTCACGCTAGCGCTAGCACAGATACGCAGTATTTT; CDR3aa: CASSHASASTDTQYF
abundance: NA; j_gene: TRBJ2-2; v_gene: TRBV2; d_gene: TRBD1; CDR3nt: TGTGCCACCCTGACAGGGGAGGACACCGGGGAGCTGTTTTTT; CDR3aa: CATLTGEDTGELFF
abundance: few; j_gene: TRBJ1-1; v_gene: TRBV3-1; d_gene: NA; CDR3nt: TGTGCCAGCACCCAAGACAAGAACACTGAAGCTTTCTTT; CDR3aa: CASTQDKNTEAFF
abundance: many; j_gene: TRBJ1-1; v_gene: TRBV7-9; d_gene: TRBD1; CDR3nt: TGTGCCAGCAGCCCACCGACAGGGGCGGTAACTGAAGCTTTCTTT; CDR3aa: CASSPPTGAVTEAFF
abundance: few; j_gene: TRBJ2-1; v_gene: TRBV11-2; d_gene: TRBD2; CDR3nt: TGTGCCAGCAGCCCCCGGGAGAGCGGGAGCCTTTCCTACAATGAGCAGTTCTTC; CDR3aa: CASSPRESGSLSYNEQFF
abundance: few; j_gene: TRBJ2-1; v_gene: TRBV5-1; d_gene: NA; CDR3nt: TGCGCCAGCAAGAGAGGAAACAATGAGCAGTTCTTC; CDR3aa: CASKRGNNEQFF
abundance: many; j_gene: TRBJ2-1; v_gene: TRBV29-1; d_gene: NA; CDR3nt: TGCAGCGTTGAATGGGTCTCGTTTTACAATGAGCAGTTCTTC; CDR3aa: CSVEWVSFYNEQFF
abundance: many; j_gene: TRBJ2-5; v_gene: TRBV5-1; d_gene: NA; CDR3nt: TGCGCCAGCAGCTTGTTGGGGTATCAAGAGACCCAGTACTTC; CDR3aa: CASSLLGYQETQYF
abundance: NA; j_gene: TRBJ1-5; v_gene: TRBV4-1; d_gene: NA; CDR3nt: TGCGCCAGCAGCCAAGAGGGGGGAGGTCAGCCCCAGCATTTT; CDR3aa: CASSQEGGGQPQHF
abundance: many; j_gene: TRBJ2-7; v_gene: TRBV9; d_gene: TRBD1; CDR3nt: TGTGCCAGCAGCGTAGCTGGGGGACAGGGAAACGAGCAGTACTTC; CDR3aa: CASSVAGGQGNEQYF
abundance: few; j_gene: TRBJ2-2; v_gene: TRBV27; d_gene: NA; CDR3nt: TGTGCCAGCAGTTTCCCAGGGAGTAGCACCGGGGAGCTGTTTTTT; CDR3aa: CASSFPGSSTGELFF
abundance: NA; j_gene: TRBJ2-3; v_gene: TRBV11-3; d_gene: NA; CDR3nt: TGTGCCAGCAGCTTTGGTACCATTGATACGCAGTATTTT; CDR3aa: CASSFGTIDTQYF
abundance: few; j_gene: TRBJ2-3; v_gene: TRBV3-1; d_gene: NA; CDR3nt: TGTGCCAGCAGCCGACCGGACAACACAGATACGCAGTATTTT; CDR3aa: CASSRPDNTDTQYF
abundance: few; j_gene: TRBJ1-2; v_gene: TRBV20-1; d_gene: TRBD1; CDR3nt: TGCAGTGCTAAACAGGGGGATAACTATGGCTACACCTTC; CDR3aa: CSAKQGDNYGYTF
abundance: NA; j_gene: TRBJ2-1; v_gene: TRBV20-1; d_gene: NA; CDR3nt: TGCAGTGCGTTACAGATCTCCTACAATGAGCAGTTCTTC; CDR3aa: CSALQISYNEQFF
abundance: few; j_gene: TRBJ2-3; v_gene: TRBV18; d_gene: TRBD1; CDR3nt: TGTGCCAGCTCACCCCCGACAGGGATGACAGATACGCAGTATTTT; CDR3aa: CASSPPTGMTDTQYF
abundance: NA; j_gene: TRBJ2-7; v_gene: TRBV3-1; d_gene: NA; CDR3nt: TGTGCCAGCAGCCAAGATAGTCTGATTTACTACGAGCAGTACTTC; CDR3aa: CASSQDSLIYYEQYF
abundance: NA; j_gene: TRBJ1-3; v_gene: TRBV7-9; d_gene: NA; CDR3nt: TGTGCCAGCAGCTCCCTTCGTGGAAACACCATATATTTT; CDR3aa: CASSSLRGNTIYF